The 20 T cell receptor beta chains presented below share a single source sample, sequenced in a study of cytomegalovirus exposure and HLA in healthy donors. Use of 60 Vbeta and 13 Jbeta primers characterized the PCR. The data were produced by immunoSEQ multiplex PCR, yet TCRdb's version contains in-frame clones alone and is incomplete. The table has roughly 100,000 clones, 75% to 90% seen once. The sequenced sample consisted of PBMCs. These receptors all stem from a man aged 40-50 years in good health and CMV-seronegative.

The chain carries TRBV5-1 and TRBJ2-7; D is unresolved. The CDR3 has 13 residues. Germline V lookup: CDR1 SGHRS, CDR2 YFSETQ. V was trimmed by 6 bases and J by 5 bases, leaving 15 bases between them. The CDR3 nucleotides are TGCGCCAGCAAACGGAGCGACGGCCACGAGCAGTACTTC. This codes for CASKRSDGHEQYF.

This rearrangement joins TRBV5-1 to TRBJ2-7, with D possibly being TRBD1 (5 bases). CDR3 size: 13 residues. The V end lost 3 bases, the J end lost 3 bases, and 10 bases lay between the germline ends. Germline-derived CDR1 and CDR2 are SGHRS and YFSETQ. The CDR3 region has the DNA TGCGCCAGCAGCTACCTTGACAGCTACGAGCAGTACTTC. It is translated as CASSYLDSYEQYF.

In this sample, this clone turned up a few times. The chain carries TRBV6-5 and TRBJ1-2, with 8 nucleotides matching TRBD1. Per germline, CDR1 MNHEY and CDR2 SVGAGI. This CDR3 comprises 13 residues. The V and J ends lost 7 bases and 8 bases, in that order; junction bases with no gene match: 9. The CDR3 protein is CASTPGTGRGYTF. DNA for the CDR3: TGTGCCAGCACCCCGGGGACAGGTCGCGGCTACACCTTC.

This chain connects TRBV19 to TRBJ2-3, with D possibly being TRBD2 (6 bases). Germline CDR1 and CDR2: LNHDA and SQIVND (reference sequence). The CDR3 is 16 amino acids. V lost 5 bases, J lost 2 bases, and 17 bases lay in between. The CDR3 DNA follows: TGTGCCAGTAGTCCCGCGCTCGCGGACTACACAGATACGCAGTATTTT. Its translation: CASSPALADYTDTQYF.

CDR3 DNA sequence: TGTGCCAGCAGTTACGGGCAGGGGGCCGGGGAGCTGTTTTTT. Translated: CASSYGQGAGELFF. The genes are TRBV6-5 and TRBJ2-2; 7 nucleotides line up with TRBD1. With 2 bases clipped from V and 6 bases from J, the junction kept 3 bases outside the gene matches. This CDR3 is built from 14 residues. Germline V lookup: CDR1 MNHEY, CDR2 SVGAGI.

The V gene is TRBV19, the J gene TRBJ1-1; 8 bases align to TRBD1. This CDR3 has 15 residues. Looked up from germline, CDR1 is LNHDA and CDR2 is SQIVND (reference sequence). Unmatched junction bases numbered 6, after V lost 3 bases and J lost 3 bases. The CDR3 nucleotides are TGTGCCAGTAGTATGCCAGGGGGCGCGGACACTGAAGCTTTCTTT. It specifies CASSMPGGADTEAFF.

The chain recombines TRBV27 with TRBJ2-3; perhaps TRBD2 as D (6 bases). The CDR3 totals 15 residues. Germline CDR1 MNHEY, CDR2 SMNVEV (reference sequence). The V end was cut by 5 bases, the J end by 2 bases, with 14 bases between. Here the CDR3 DNA reads TGTGCCAGCAGTCCTCGCGGAGGGCACACAGATACGCAGTATTTT. As protein: CASSPRGGHTDTQYF.

The rearrangement links TRBV2 to TRBJ2-2, with D uncertain. Trimming took 3 bases from V and 3 from J, leaving 5 bases between them. The CDR3 has 13 amino acids. CDR1 SNHLY and CDR2 FYNNEI come from the germline V gene. The CDR3 DNA follows: TGTGCCAGCAGTGAGAGGTACACCGGGGAGCTGTTTTTT. This codes for CASSERYTGELFF.

V usage is TRBV5-4 and J usage is TRBJ1-2; weak D call: TRBD1 (6 bases). The CDR3 runs 18 residues. The V and J ends lost 5 bases and 4 bases respectively, with 27 bases between them. Per germline, CDR1 SGHNT and CDR2 YYREEE (reference sequence). DNA of the CDR3: TGTGCCAGCAGTCCCGACAGGCGGTTGGGGGCTTGGAGCTATGGCTACACCTTC. It yields the protein CASSPDRRLGAWSYGYTF.

The chain combines TRBV5-4 with TRBJ2-3; 9 nucleotides agree with TRBD2. The CDR3 runs 15 residues. Germline-derived CDR1 and CDR2 are SGHNT and YYREEE (reference sequence). The V segment lost 5 bases and the J segment 0 bases; nucleotides outside the gene matches: 4. The DNA for the CDR3 is TGTGCCAGCAGTTCCCTAGCGGGAAGCACAGATACGCAGTATTTT. Protein product: CASSSLAGSTDTQYF.

This clone was detected a few times. The V call is TRBV30, the J call TRBJ1-2, with D possibly TRBD1 on 5 matching bases. With 0 bases removed from V and 1 base from J, the gap between germline ends came to 6 bases. This CDR3 has 13 residues. CDR1 is GTSNPN and CDR2 is SVGIG in the germline V gene (reference sequence). CDR3 in amino acids: CAWSVGRNYGYTF. The CDR3 DNA is TGTGCCTGGAGTGTGGGGCGTAACTATGGCTACACCTTC.

This chain joins TRBV11-2 and TRBJ2-1; 10 bases agree with TRBD2. This CDR3 is 16 amino acids long. V dropped 5 bases and J dropped 2; count of bases not matched to a gene: 6. The germline V gene has CDR1 SGHAT and CDR2 FQNNGV. The CDR3 protein is CASSHALAGAYNEQFF. DNA for the CDR3: TGTGCCAGCAGCCACGCGCTAGCGGGGGCCTACAATGAGCAGTTCTTC.

V gene TRBV7-8 combines with J gene TRBJ1-5; TRBD1 is a possible D gene (5 bases). This CDR3 has 15 amino acids. CDR1 is SGHVS and CDR2 is FQNEAQ in the germline V gene. V was shortened by 3 bases and J by 0 bases, with 9 bases between the two germline ends. The CDR3: CASSFLGDSNQPQHF. DNA of the CDR3: TGTGCCAGCAGCTTTCTAGGGGATAGCAATCAGCCCCAGCATTTT.

This sequence joins TRBV11-2 and TRBJ2-7; D perhaps matches TRBD2 (6 bases). The germline V and J ends were trimmed by 0 bases and 2 bases, with 11 bases remaining between them. The CDR3 is made up of 15 amino acids. CDR1 is SGHAT, CDR2 FQNNGV, per germline. In DNA, the CDR3 is TGTGCCAGCAGCTTAGATACCGGGGGAGCCTACGAGCAGTACTTC. Residues: CASSLDTGGAYEQYF.

The chain employs TRBV7-9 and TRBJ2-3; 14 nucleotides line up with TRBD2. The CDR3 totals 19 residues. CDR1 SEHNR and CDR2 FQNEAQ come from the germline V gene (reference sequence). V shed 4 bases, J shed 4 bases, and the junction held 13 bases outside the gene matches. For the CDR3, the DNA is TGTGCCAGCAGCTCCGGGACTAGCGGGGGAAGGGGCCGAGCAGATACGCAGTATTTT. Translating it yields CASSSGTSGGRGRADTQYF.

The gene calls are TRBV5-4 and TRBJ2-3, with 8 bases lining up with TRBD2. Germline trimming cut 2 bases from V and 2 bases from J; bases unmatched to any gene: 16. This CDR3 comprises 19 residues. Germline CDR1 and CDR2: SGHNT and YYREEE (reference sequence). DNA of the CDR3: TGTGCCAGCAGCTTTGGGAGGGGGAGTAGCGGGGAACTCACAGATACGCAGTATTTT. It is translated as CASSFGRGSSGELTDTQYF.

This clone has more than one count but fewer than ten. The chain employs TRBV19 and TRBJ1-5; 8 bases map to TRBD1. The CDR3 length is 15 residues. Unmatched junction bases numbered 3, after V lost 3 bases and J lost 2 bases. Germline CDR1 and CDR2: LNHDA and SQIVND (reference sequence). This CDR3 is CASSISDRGNQPQHF. The CDR3, as DNA: TGTGCCAGTAGTATCTCGGACAGGGGCAATCAGCCCCAGCATTTT.

In the case of this clone: Its ends do not fully match the called genes, so a read error is possible. This chain uses TRBV7-9 with TRBJ2-7; 7 bases agree with TRBD1. This CDR3 has 15 amino acids. CDR1 is SEHNR and CDR2 is FQNEAQ in the germline V gene (reference sequence). CDR3 sequence reads: CASSLGRTGSYEQCF. As DNA, the CDR3 is TGTGCCAGCAGCTTAGGGAGGACAGGAAGCTACGAGCAGTGCTTC.

The J gene is TRBJ2-1, the V gene TRBV11-2, with TRBD2 matching 14 bases. The CDR3 runs to 17 residues. From germline, CDR1 is SGHAT and CDR2 FQNNGV. J gave up 4 bases and V 5 bases, and 7 bases lay outside the gene matches. CDR3 coding DNA: TGTGCCAGCAGCCGTGGACTAGCGGGGGGAGGGTACAATGAGCAGTTCTTC. Amino acid sequence: CASSRGLAGGGYNEQFF. Variable domain in full (rest from reference TRBV11-2 and TRBJ2-1): EAGVAQSPRYKIIEKRQSVAFWCNPISGHATLYWYQQILGQGPKLLIQFQNNGVVDDSQLPKDRFSAERLKGVDSTLKIQPAKLEDSAVYLCASSRGLAGGGYNEQFFGPGTRLTVL.

The chain couples TRBV11-2 to TRBJ2-3, with a tentative D call TRBD1 (5 bases). This CDR3 contains 14 residues. Trimming took off 4 bases at V and 1 base at J, with 9 bases between the two ends. CDR1 is SGHAT and CDR2 is FQNNGV in the germline V gene. The DNA of the CDR3 is TGTGCCAGCAGCTGGGAAGGGGGCACAGATACGCAGTATTTT. Protein product: CASSWEGGTDTQYF.